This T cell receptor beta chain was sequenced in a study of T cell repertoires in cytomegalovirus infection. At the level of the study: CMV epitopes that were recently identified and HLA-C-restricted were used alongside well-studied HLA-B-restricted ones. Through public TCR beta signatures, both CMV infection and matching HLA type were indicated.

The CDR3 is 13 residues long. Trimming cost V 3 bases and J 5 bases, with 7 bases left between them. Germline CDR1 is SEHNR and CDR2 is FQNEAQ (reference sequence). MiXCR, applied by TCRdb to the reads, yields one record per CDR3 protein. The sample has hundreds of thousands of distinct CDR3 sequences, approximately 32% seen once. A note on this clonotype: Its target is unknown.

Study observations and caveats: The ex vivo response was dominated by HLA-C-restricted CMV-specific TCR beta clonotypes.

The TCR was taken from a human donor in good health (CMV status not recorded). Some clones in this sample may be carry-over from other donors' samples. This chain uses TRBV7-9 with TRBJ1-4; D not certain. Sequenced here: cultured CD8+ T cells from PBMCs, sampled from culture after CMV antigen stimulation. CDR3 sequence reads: CASSFPKNEKLFF. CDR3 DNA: TGTGCCAGCAGCTTCCCCAAGAATGAAAAACTGTTTTTT.